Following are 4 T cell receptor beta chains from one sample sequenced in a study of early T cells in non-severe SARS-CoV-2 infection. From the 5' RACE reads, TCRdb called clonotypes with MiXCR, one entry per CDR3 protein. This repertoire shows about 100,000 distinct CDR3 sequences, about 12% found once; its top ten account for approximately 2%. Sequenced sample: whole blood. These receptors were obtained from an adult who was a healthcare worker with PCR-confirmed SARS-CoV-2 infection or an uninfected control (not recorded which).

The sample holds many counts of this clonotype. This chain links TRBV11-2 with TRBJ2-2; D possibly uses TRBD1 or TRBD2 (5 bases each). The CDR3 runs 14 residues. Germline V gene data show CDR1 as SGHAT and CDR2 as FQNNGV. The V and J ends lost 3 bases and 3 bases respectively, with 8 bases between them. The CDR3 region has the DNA TGTGCCAGCAGCTTGGGACCCGACACCGGGGAGCTGTTTTTT. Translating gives CASSLGPDTGELFF.

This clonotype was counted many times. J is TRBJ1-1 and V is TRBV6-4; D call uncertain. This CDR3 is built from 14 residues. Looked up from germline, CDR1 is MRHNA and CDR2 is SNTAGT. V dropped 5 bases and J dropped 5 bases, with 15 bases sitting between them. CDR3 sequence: CASSKMGFGTEAFF. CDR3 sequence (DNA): TGTGCCAGCAGTAAGATGGGGTTTGGGACTGAAGCTTTCTTT.

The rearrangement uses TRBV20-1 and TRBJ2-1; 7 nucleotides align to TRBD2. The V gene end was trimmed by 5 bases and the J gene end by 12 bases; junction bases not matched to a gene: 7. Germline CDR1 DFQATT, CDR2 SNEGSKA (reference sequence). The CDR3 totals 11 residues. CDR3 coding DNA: TGCAGTGCTGAGCCGGGGGGAGCGCAGTTCTTC. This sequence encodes CSAEPGGAQFF.

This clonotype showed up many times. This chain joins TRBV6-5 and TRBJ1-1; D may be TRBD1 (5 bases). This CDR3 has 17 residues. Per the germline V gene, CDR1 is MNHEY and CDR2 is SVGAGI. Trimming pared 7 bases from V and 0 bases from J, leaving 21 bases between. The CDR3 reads CASTPEWGTSLNTEAFF. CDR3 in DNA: TGTGCCAGCACTCCCGAGTGGGGGACGAGTTTGAACACTGAAGCTTTCTTT.